Shown below are 9 T cell receptor beta chains from a single sample sequenced in a study of radiotherapy plus CTLA-4 blockade in lung cancer. The assay was immunoSEQ multiplex PCR, and TCRdb's table has in-frame clones only and misses some. The sample yields about 87,000 clones, 85% to 90% seen once. The sample was peripheral blood, taken from a patient treated with radiotherapy plus ipilimumab. The origin of the receptors is a human donor with non-small cell lung cancer that progressed on radiotherapy plus ipilimumab.

The chain couples TRBV18 to TRBJ1-5; the D gene is possibly TRBD1 (5 bases). Per the germline V gene, CDR1 is KGHSH and CDR2 is LQKENI. V shed 2 bases and J shed 4 bases, with 12 bases lying between them. The CDR3 spans 15 residues. The CDR3 sequence: CASSPVDSENQPQHF. CDR3 sequence (DNA): TGTGCCAGCTCACCAGTAGACAGCGAAAATCAGCCCCAGCATTTT.

The sample holds one count of this clone. V usage is TRBV28 and J usage is TRBJ1-2, with D hard to call. The CDR3 is 12 amino acids. Germline loops: CDR1 MDHEN, CDR2 SYDVKM. V shed 2 bases and J shed 8 bases, with 9 bases lying between them. The CDR3 sequence: CASSLGVGGYTF. Here the CDR3 DNA reads TGTGCCAGCAGTTTAGGGGTCGGCGGCTACACCTTC.

In its sample, this clone was seen a few times. The J gene is TRBJ1-6, the V gene TRBV9; TRBD1 aligns across 7 bases. The trim removed 4 bases at V and 7 bases at J, leaving 8 bases unmatched. This CDR3 contains 15 residues. The germline CDR1 and CDR2 sequences are SGDLS and YYNGEE. CDR3 sequence: CASSSRGQGNSPLHF. CDR3 DNA sequence: TGTGCCAGCAGCAGTAGGGGGCAGGGAAATTCACCCCTCCACTTT.

This chain links TRBV27 with TRBJ1-1, with D possibly matching TRBD1 (5 bases). There are 13 residues in the CDR3. Germline CDR1 reads MNHEY; CDR2 reads SMNVEV (reference sequence). V lost 5 bases to trimming and J lost 1 base, with 8 bases between them. Written as DNA, the CDR3 is TGTGCCAGCAGTCTCGACAGGAACACTGAAGCTTTCTTT. It yields the protein CASSLDRNTEAFF.

J is TRBJ1-2 and V is TRBV27; 11 positions agree with TRBD1. Per germline, CDR1 MNHEY and CDR2 SMNVEV (reference sequence). The CDR3 sequence is 19 residues long. V was clipped by 0 bases and J by 2 bases; unmatched bases: 11. CDR3 amino acids: CASSLSSNVRDRGNYGYTF. In nucleotides, the CDR3 is TGTGCCAGCAGTTTATCCTCGAACGTCCGGGACAGGGGGAACTATGGCTACACCTTC.

The CDR3 sequence: CASSGQGHYGYTF. The DNA for the CDR3 is TGTGCCAGCAGCGGACAGGGACACTATGGCTACACCTTC. J is TRBJ1-2 and V is TRBV9; 7 bases map to TRBD1. Germline CDR1 and CDR2: SGDLS and YYNGEE. Trimming cost V 3 bases and J 3 bases; bases outside gene matches: 2. This CDR3 region has 13 residues.

The J gene is TRBJ2-7, the V gene TRBV6-5, with 7 positions matching TRBD2. Unmatched junction bases numbered 8, after V lost 5 bases and J lost 7 bases. This CDR3 is built from 13 residues. Germline V gene data show CDR1 as MNHEY and CDR2 as SVGAGI. In DNA, the CDR3 is TGTGCCAGCAGTGACGGGGGGTTGGGGGAGCAGTACTTC. This gives the protein CASSDGGLGEQYF.

The rearrangement uses TRBV9 and TRBJ1-1; D is undetermined. CDR3 length: 15 residues. Germline-derived CDR1 and CDR2 are SGDLS and YYNGEE. Trimming pared 0 bases from V and 2 bases from J, leaving 11 bases between. The CDR3: CASSVGKGYNTEAFF. In nucleotides, the CDR3 is TGTGCCAGCAGCGTAGGGAAGGGCTATAACACTGAAGCTTTCTTT. Looking up the rest from reference TRBV9 and TRBJ1-1 gives the full variable domain: DSGVTQTPKHLITATGQRVTLRCSPRSGDLSVYWYQQSLDQGLQFLIQYYNGEERAKGNILERFSAQQFPDLHSELNLSSLELGDSALYFCASSVGKGYNTEAFFGQGTRLTVV.

This clone appeared a single time. The chain is built from TRBV19 and TRBJ1-5; D perhaps matches TRBD1 (5 bases). The CDR3 has 14 residues. In germline, CDR1 is LNHDA, CDR2 SQIVND (reference sequence). V lost 3 bases and J 6 bases, leaving 12 bases between the germline ends. The CDR3 coding sequence is TGTGCCAGTAGTATTCAGGGAATCGGTCAGCCCCAGCATTTT. It is translated as CASSIQGIGQPQHF.